This TCR beta chain was identified in a study of blood T cells in healthy people across ages. The CDR3 is 14 residues long. The V end lost 1 base, the J end lost 5 bases, and 10 bases lay between the germline ends. Germline CDR1 SEHNR, CDR2 FQNEAQ (reference sequence). This clonotype was observed a few times. For the second PCR, which ran for about 7 to 11 cycles, a sample-barcoded 5' primer and a J-beta primer mix were used. Using its own MiXCR run on the 5' RACE reads, TCRdb lists one record per CDR3 protein. The sample consists of fewer than 1,200,000 distinct CDR3 sequences, approximately 25% of them appearing once. The same sample was also studied in work on T cells of mothers and their children.

Input material: blood. The clonotype was recovered from a girl aged 2-10 years in good health. The chain carries TRBV7-9 and TRBJ2-3; D gene uncertain. CDR3 DNA: TGTGCCAGCAGCTTAGTGGGCGGTCGAGATACGCAGTATTTT. It codes for CASSLVGGRDTQYF.